This T cell receptor beta chain was recorded in a study of T cell changes during pregnancy in multiple sclerosis. Sequencing used immunoSEQ multiplex PCR; TCRdb keeps in-frame clones, though not all of them. The data show fewer than 80,000 clones, with around 92% seen just once and roughly 2% held by the top ten. Between the trimmed V and J ends, which lost 0 bases and 0 bases, there was a span of 7 bases. This CDR3 is built from 14 residues. Germline CDR1 GTSNPN, CDR2 SVGIG (reference sequence). The chain carries TRBV30 and TRBJ2-3, with D maybe TRBD2 (6 bases). The sample was peripheral blood, taken in the third trimester of pregnancy. The TCR was taken from a female donor in good health, enrolled as a control in a pregnancy study. DNA of the CDR3: TGTGCCTGGAGTGTAGGGACTAGCACAGATACGCAGTATTTT. Protein: CAWSVGTSTDTQYF.